One sample yielded the 11 T cell receptor beta chains listed below, sequenced in a study of T cell repertoires in cytomegalovirus infection. One entry per CDR3 protein results from TCRdb running MiXCR on the reads. Of 510,000 or so distinct CDR3 sequences in the sample, around 27% are singletons; the top ten hold about 13%. Sequencing used PBMCs. The receptors shown here come from a human donor in good health (CMV status not recorded). Some clones in this sample may be carry-over from other donors' samples.

This clonotype was observed a handful of times. The chain has TRBV6-1 and TRBJ2-7; no clear D gene. CDR3 length: 12 amino acids. The germline V gene has CDR1 MNHNS and CDR2 SASEGT. Trimming cost V 3 bases and J 2 bases, with 5 bases left between them. The CDR3 spells CASSDYAYEQYF. The DNA for the CDR3 is TGTGCCAGCAGTGACTACGCCTACGAGCAGTACTTC.

This sequence joins TRBV20-1 and TRBJ2-5, with 10 nucleotides matching TRBD1. The CDR3 is 14 residues long. V dropped 4 bases and J dropped 2; count of bases not matched to a gene: 4. Germline V gives CDR1 DFQATT, CDR2 SNEGSKA (reference sequence). CDR3 nucleotide sequence: TGCAGTGCTACGTGGACAGGGGGGCAAGAGACCCAGTACTTC. Protein: CSATWTGGQETQYF.

In its sample, this clonotype was seen a few times. The chain recombines TRBV10-3 with TRBJ2-7, with 8 bases that match TRBD1. The CDR3 loop spans 15 amino acids. CDR1 ENHRY and CDR2 SYGVKD come from the germline V gene. Trimming at V came to 6 bases and at J to 4 bases, leaving 11 bases not matched to a gene. For the CDR3, the DNA is TGTGCCATCAGGACAGGGGAGCCTCTTGTGTACGAGCAGTACTTC. Protein: CAIRTGEPLVYEQYF.

This clonotype was seen more than once but under ten times. V gene TRBV2 combines with J gene TRBJ2-6; 11 positions agree with TRBD1. The J segment lost 1 base and the V segment lost 5 bases, leaving 4 bases of the junction unmatched. The germline V gene has CDR1 SNHLY and CDR2 FYNNEI. The CDR3 contains 17 residues. In nucleotides, the CDR3 is TGTGCCAGCAGTACCGGGACAGGGGGATCTGGGGCCAACGTCCTGACTTTC. Encoded protein: CASSTGTGGSGANVLTF.

The table lists this clonotype with a few counts. The chain uses TRBV12-3 or TRBV12-4 and TRBJ2-2; a weak D match, TRBD2 (5 bases). The CDR3 covers 16 residues. The V end was cut by 7 bases, the J end by 5 bases, with 20 bases between. The CDR3 DNA reads as TGTGCCAGCACCTTATTTGATCTAGCCGCGACCGGGGAGCTGTTTTTT. Protein sequence: CASTLFDLAATGELFF.

The chain is built from TRBV14 and TRBJ2-5; 8 bases agree with TRBD2. The CDR3 is 16 residues long. CDR1 SGHDN and CDR2 FVKESK come from the germline V gene. J lost 2 bases, V lost 0 bases, and 5 bases had no gene match. This chain's CDR3 is CASSQDPGGLQETQYF. The CDR3 nucleotides are TGTGCCAGCAGCCAAGATCCGGGAGGGCTGCAAGAGACCCAGTACTTC.

This clonotype showed up many times. This CDR3 is CASSPGQGTAGELFF. In nucleotides, the CDR3 is TGTGCCAGCAGCCCCGGACAGGGAACGGCCGGGGAGCTGTTTTTT. This chain uses TRBV7-6 with TRBJ2-2; 8 nucleotides line up with TRBD1. Germline CDR1 and CDR2: SGHVS and FNYEAQ. Trimming removed 5 bases from V and 6 bases from J; junction bases left unmatched: 8. The CDR3 length is 15 residues.

This clonotype was observed a handful of times. The rearrangement links TRBV6-1 to TRBJ1-3; D not resolved. This CDR3 has 15 amino acids. V was pared by 4 bases and J by 0 bases, with 10 bases between. Germline V gives CDR1 MNHNS, CDR2 SASEGT. CDR3 sequence: CASSAREFSGNTIYF. In DNA, the CDR3 is TGTGCCAGCAGTGCCCGGGAATTCTCTGGAAACACCATATATTTT.

In this sample, this clonotype turned up a few times. The chain employs TRBV5-1 and TRBJ2-4; a possible D gene is TRBD1 (5 bases). V lost 4 bases and J 0 bases, leaving 14 bases between the germline ends. In germline, CDR1 is SGHRS, CDR2 YFSETQ. The CDR3 length is 16 residues. DNA for the CDR3: TGCGCCAGCAGCCATGACAGTTCCCTAGCCAAAAACATTCAGTACTTC. Translated: CASSHDSSLAKNIQYF.

This clonotype was picked up many times. The V gene is TRBV7-2, the J gene TRBJ2-1; D is unresolved. V was shortened by 1 base and J by 8 bases, with 12 bases between the two germline ends. There are 14 residues in the CDR3. Germline values: CDR1 SGHTA, CDR2 FQGNSA. The DNA for the CDR3 is TGTGCCAGCAGCTTAGGTTCCAGTAGTTATGAGCAGTTCTTC. Its translation: CASSLGSSSYEQFF.

This clonotype was seen more than once but under ten times. V is TRBV7-2 and J is TRBJ1-2, with 7 bases fitting TRBD1. The CDR3 is 12 residues long. Unmatched junction bases numbered 7, after V lost 10 bases and J lost 5 bases. Germline CDR1 SGHTA, CDR2 FQGNSA. The CDR3 nucleotides read TGTGCCATCCGGACAGGTCCTTATGGCTACACCTTC. Translated, it gives CAIRTGPYGYTF.